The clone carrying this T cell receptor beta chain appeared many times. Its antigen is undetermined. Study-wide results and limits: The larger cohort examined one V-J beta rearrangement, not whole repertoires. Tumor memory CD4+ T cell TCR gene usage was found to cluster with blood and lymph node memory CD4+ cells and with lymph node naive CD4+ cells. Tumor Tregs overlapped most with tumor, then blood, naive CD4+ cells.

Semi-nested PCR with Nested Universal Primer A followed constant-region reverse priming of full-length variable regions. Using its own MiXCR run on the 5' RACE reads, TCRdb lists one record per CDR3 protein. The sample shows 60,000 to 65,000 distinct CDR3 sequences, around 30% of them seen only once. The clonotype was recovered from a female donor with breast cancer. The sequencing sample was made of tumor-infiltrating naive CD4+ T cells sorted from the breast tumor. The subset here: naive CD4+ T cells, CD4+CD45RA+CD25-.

DNA for the CDR3: TGTGCCACCAGCAGAGAGGCCCCCGGACTAGTCAATGAGCAGTTCTTC. Protein: CATSREAPGLVNEQFF. The V and J genes are TRBV15 and TRBJ2-1; TRBD2 matches at 7 bases. The CDR3 extends over 16 amino acids. Germline V gives CDR1 LNHNV, CDR2 YYDKDF (reference sequence). J was trimmed by 6 bases and V by 0 bases; bases with no gene match: 8.